Each of the 21 T cell receptor beta chains below was sequenced from the same sample in a study of cytomegalovirus exposure and HLA in healthy donors. 60 Vbeta and 13 Jbeta primers were used in PCR. Profiling relied on immunoSEQ multiplex PCR, and the TCRdb table lists in-frame clones only, not all of them. This table holds some 130,000 clones, 79% found once. Source material: PBMCs. The receptors derive from a man between 18 and 35 years old in good health and CMV-seronegative.

Here the CDR3 reads CASSPLAGGTDTQYF. The CDR3 DNA is TGTGCCAGCAGTCCACTAGCGGGGGGCACAGATACGCAGTATTTT. The V call is TRBV2, the J call TRBJ2-3; 11 bases map to TRBD2. Germline values: CDR1 SNHLY, CDR2 FYNNEI. J lost 1 base, V lost 5 bases, and 2 bases had no gene match. The CDR3 contains 15 residues.

J is TRBJ2-2 and V is TRBV18; tentatively, D is TRBD2 (6 bases). The CDR3 length is 16 residues. Germline lookup yields CDR1 KGHSH and CDR2 LQKENI. V was trimmed by 6 bases and J by 0 bases, leaving 14 bases between them. CDR3: CASSTTGGSNTGELFF. CDR3 DNA sequence: TGTGCCAGCTCGACGACTGGAGGGTCGAACACCGGGGAGCTGTTTTTT. Full variable domain (remainder filled in from reference TRBV18 and TRBJ2-2): NAGVMQNPRHLVRRRGQEARLRCSPMKGHSHVYWYRQLPEEGLKFMVYLQKENIIDESGMPKERFSAEFPKEGPSILRIQQVVRGDSAAYFCASSTTGGSNTGELFFGEGSRLTVL.

This clone was detected a few times. This rearrangement joins TRBV30 to TRBJ1-1; D remains unclear. The CDR3 sequence is 11 residues long. Germline loops: CDR1 GTSNPN, CDR2 SVGIG (reference sequence). Trimming shortened V by 3 bases and J by 5 bases, and 7 bases separated the two germline ends. The CDR3: CAWRAVTEAFF. For the CDR3, the DNA is TGTGCCTGGAGAGCTGTGACTGAAGCTTTCTTT.

The chain couples TRBV18 to TRBJ2-7, with 12 bases fitting TRBD1. The CDR3 consists of 16 residues. V was pared by 5 bases and J by 6 bases, with 11 bases of the junction left unmatched. Germline V gene data show CDR1 as KGHSH and CDR2 as LQKENI. CDR3 nucleotide sequence: TGTGCCAGCTCATCTGGCGGGGGACAGGGGGCGTGCGAGCAGTACTTC. It specifies CASSSGGGQGACEQYF.

The chain couples TRBV25-1 to TRBJ1-1; 7 bases map to TRBD1. This CDR3 has 16 amino acids. The V gene's germline CDR1 is MGHDK and CDR2 SYGVNS. J gave up 0 bases and V 3 bases, and 7 bases lay outside the gene matches. CDR3 residues: CASSEGTDHMNTEAFF. In DNA form, the CDR3 reads TGTGCCAGCAGTGAGGGGACAGATCACATGAACACTGAAGCTTTCTTT. Full variable domain (outside the CDR3, taken from reference TRBV25-1 and TRBJ1-1): EADIYQTPRYLVIGTGKKITLECSQTMGHDKMYWYQQDPGMELHLIHYSYGVNSTEKGDLSSESTVSRIRTEHFPLTLESARPSHTSQYLCASSEGTDHMNTEAFFGQGTRLTVV.

This clone was seen ten or more times. The genes are TRBV4-2 and TRBJ2-3; D uncertain. The CDR3 has 12 residues. V gave up 3 bases and J gave up 4 bases, with 5 bases separating them. CDR1 LGHNA and CDR2 YNFKEQ come from the germline V gene. CDR3 in amino acids: CASSHLPDTQYF. CDR3 coding DNA: TGTGCCAGCAGCCATCTTCCAGATACGCAGTATTTT.

This chain connects TRBV6-4 to TRBJ2-2, with 9 bases identical to TRBD1. The germline V gene has CDR1 MRHNA and CDR2 SNTAGT. The trim removed 4 bases at V and 3 bases at J, leaving 3 bases unmatched. The length of the CDR3 is 15 residues. The DNA for the CDR3 is TGTGCCAGCAGTGCCGGGACAGGGTACACCGGGGAGCTGTTTTTT. It specifies CASSAGTGYTGELFF.

The J gene is TRBJ2-3, the V gene TRBV28; 9 bases fit TRBD2. Germline CDR1 reads MDHEN; CDR2 reads SYDVKM. The CDR3 is 17 amino acids. The V segment lost 5 bases and the J segment 0 bases; nucleotides outside the gene matches: 9. CDR3 DNA: TGTGCCAGCAGTCCCTCCCGACTAGCGGTTAGCACAGATACGCAGTATTTT. Translating gives CASSPSRLAVSTDTQYF.

V gene TRBV5-6 combines with J gene TRBJ1-2; 12 bases align to TRBD1. Germline V gene lookup returns CDR1 SGHDT and CDR2 YYEEEE. Unmatched junction bases numbered 7, after V lost 4 bases and J lost 0 bases. This CDR3 has 17 residues. The CDR3 nucleotides are TGTGCCAGCAGCGCTCTGGGACAGGGGGCAACTAACTATGGCTACACCTTC. Translating it yields CASSALGQGATNYGYTF.

V and J are TRBV19 and TRBJ2-7; D ambiguous. The CDR3 sequence is 14 residues long. The germline V gene has CDR1 LNHDA and CDR2 SQIVND (reference sequence). Trimming removed 5 bases from V and 2 bases from J, with 13 bases in between. This CDR3 is CASSVSVPAYEQYF. CDR3 nucleotide sequence: TGTGCCAGTAGTGTCTCAGTCCCCGCCTACGAGCAGTACTTC.

The chain links TRBV11-2 to TRBJ1-1; D is unclear. V lost 5 bases to trimming and J lost 1 base, with 11 bases between them. The CDR3 is 14 residues long. Germline CDR1 SGHAT, CDR2 FQNNGV. The CDR3 region has the DNA TGTGCCAGCAGCCCTAGCGGCCAGAACACTGAAGCTTTCTTT. This codes for CASSPSGQNTEAFF.

The chain has TRBV19 and TRBJ2-3, with 7 nucleotides matching TRBD2. Trimming took 5 bases from V and 2 from J; bases not matched to a gene: 4. CDR1 is LNHDA, CDR2 SQIVND, per germline (reference sequence). The CDR3 sequence is 14 residues long. DNA for the CDR3: TGTGCCAGTAGTGTTCTAGCGGTCACAGATACGCAGTATTTT. It specifies CASSVLAVTDTQYF.

The rearrangement uses TRBV30 and TRBJ1-5, with D possibly TRBD1 on 5 matching bases. Germline lookup yields CDR1 GTSNPN and CDR2 SVGIG (reference sequence). Trimming removed 8 bases from V and 4 bases from J, with 24 bases in between. The CDR3 totals 16 residues. CDR3 loop: CAAGGAKGAGNQPQHF. CDR3 bases: TGTGCCGCTGGCGGGGCGAAAGGGGCGGGTAATCAGCCCCAGCATTTT.

This chain uses TRBV29-1 with TRBJ2-1; the match to TRBD2 covers 9 bases. Unmatched junction bases numbered 10, after V lost 4 bases and J lost 0 bases. CDR3 length: 17 amino acids. The germline CDR1 and CDR2 sequences are SQVTM and ANQGSEA. The CDR3 loop is CSVGEASGASSYNEQFF. The CDR3 bases are TGCAGCGTTGGAGAAGCTAGCGGGGCCAGCTCCTACAATGAGCAGTTCTTC.

V and J are TRBV27 and TRBJ2-5, with 7 bases identical to TRBD2. Germline V gene data show CDR1 as MNHEY and CDR2 as SMNVEV (reference sequence). V shed 4 bases and J 5 bases; nucleotides not matched to a gene: 7. The CDR3 has 14 amino acids. The CDR3 DNA sequence: TGTGCCAGCAGTTCACTGACTAGCATGGAGACCCAGTACTTC. Protein: CASSSLTSMETQYF.

This clone occurred a few times. The rearrangement uses TRBV9 and TRBJ1-1, with a tentative D call TRBD1 (5 bases). Germline lookup yields CDR1 SGDLS and CDR2 YYNGEE. CDR3 length equals 14 residues. Trimming took off 4 bases at V and 0 bases at J, with 10 bases between the two ends. This CDR3 reads CASSWGNLNTEAFF. The CDR3 region has the DNA TGTGCCAGCAGCTGGGGCAACTTGAACACTGAAGCTTTCTTT.

The chain has TRBV2 and TRBJ1-6, with D possibly matching TRBD1 (5 bases). CDR1 is SNHLY and CDR2 is FYNNEI in the germline V gene. V was clipped by 5 bases and J by 6 bases, with 17 bases between them. The CDR3 length is 16 residues. CDR3 nucleotides: TGTGCCAGCAGTACAGCCGGGACTCAGTTTAATTCACCCCTCCACTTT. Amino acid sequence: CASSTAGTQFNSPLHF.

This chain joins TRBV27 and TRBJ2-1; 7 bases map to TRBD1. This CDR3 is built from 14 residues. J gave up 4 bases and V 3 bases, and 3 bases lay outside the gene matches. The germline V gene has CDR1 MNHEY and CDR2 SMNVEV (reference sequence). The CDR3 reads CASSFQGVYNEQFF. The CDR3 nucleotides are TGTGCCAGCAGTTTTCAGGGGGTTTACAATGAGCAGTTCTTC.

This sequence joins TRBV18 and TRBJ2-2; the match to TRBD1 covers 7 bases. From germline, CDR1 is KGHSH and CDR2 LQKENI. The CDR3 loop spans 15 amino acids. Trimming at V came to 3 bases and at J to 7 bases, leaving 8 bases not matched to a gene. CDR3 loop: CASSPALTGNGELFF. Here the CDR3 DNA reads TGTGCCAGCTCACCTGCGTTGACAGGGAACGGGGAGCTGTTTTTT.

This chain uses TRBV28 with TRBJ2-7; TRBD1 agrees at 10 bases. Germline CDR1 reads MDHEN; CDR2 reads SYDVKM. The CDR3 totals 15 residues. Trimming removed 4 bases from V and 3 bases from J; junction bases left unmatched: 6. CDR3 loop: CASSSPGQGSYEQYV. DNA of the CDR3: TGTGCCAGCAGTTCTCCGGGACAGGGGAGCTACGAGCAGTACGTC.

There are a few counts of this clone. The chain links TRBV5-8 to TRBJ2-7, with a possible D match to TRBD2 (6 bases). The germline gives CDR1 SGHTS, CDR2 YDEGEE. V lost 0 bases, J lost 1 base, and 11 bases lay in between. CDR3 length: 15 residues. The CDR3 loop reads CASSLDGGTSYEQYF. CDR3 DNA: TGTGCCAGCAGCTTGGATGGGGGGACTTCCTACGAGCAGTACTTC.